A single sample gave rise to the 30 T cell receptor beta chains below, sequenced in a study of T cell repertoires and Cas9 in healthy adults (dated 2018 in TCRdb). To prepare the library, the immunoSEQ multiplex PCR assay was applied. Entries here come from immuneACCESS through TCRdb and include only in-frame sequences with V and J called. Some clones fail to appear in such tables; in the studies checked, an unresolved V gene covers under half of the shortfall, and the cause of the remainder is unknown. This sample is represented by 20,000 to 25,000 clones; more than 90% of them were singletons. Of the sample, about 0.69% falls within the top ten clones. Sequencing input: CD4+ effector T cells (CD127+, CD25-, CD137-, CD154-) from PBMCs; culture status not recorded. The receptors here all came from a human donor in good health.

The chain combines TRBV4-1 with TRBJ2-7, with 7 bases that match TRBD2. The CDR3 spans 16 residues. CDR1 is MGHRA and CDR2 is YSYEKL in the germline V gene. V was clipped by 1 base and J by 7 bases; unmatched bases: 13. The CDR3 here is CASSQGMDSRAGEQYF. Here the CDR3 DNA reads TGCGCCAGCAGCCAAGGTATGGACTCTCGAGCGGGGGAGCAGTACTTC.

As DNA, the CDR3 is TGTGCCAGCAGTGAAAATACTGCGGGCGGGGCGAACAATGAGCAGTTCTTC. The encoded protein is CASSENTAGGANNEQFF. The chain is built from TRBV6-1 and TRBJ2-1; a possible D gene is TRBD2 (6 bases). Looked up from germline, CDR1 is MNHNS and CDR2 is SASEGT. Trimming left V 2 bases short and J 5 bases short, with 19 bases between. The length of the CDR3 is 17 residues.

The chain joins TRBV30 to TRBJ2-1; D call uncertain. This CDR3 is 16 amino acids long. Between the trimmed V and J ends, which lost 5 bases and 3 bases, there was a span of 20 bases. Germline CDR1 GTSNPN, CDR2 SVGIG (reference sequence). DNA of the CDR3: TGTGCCTGGTTGCCCCTTAAGTCCCGCGACTACAATGAGCAGTTCTTC. Its translation: CAWLPLKSRDYNEQFF.

The CDR3 DNA reads TGTGCCAGCAGCTTAGGAGAAAATCAGCCCCAGCATTTT. Translating it yields CASSLGENQPQHF. The V gene is TRBV7-2, the J gene TRBJ1-5; D is unresolved. The CDR3 is made up of 13 amino acids. Per germline, CDR1 SGHTA and CDR2 FQGNSA. The V end was cut by 1 base, the J end by 4 bases, with 5 bases between.

This clone was picked up one time. The V gene is TRBV7-2, the J gene TRBJ2-2, with D tentatively TRBD1 (5 bases). With 7 bases removed from V and 4 bases from J, the gap between germline ends came to 19 bases. The CDR3 extends over 16 amino acids. The V gene's germline CDR1 is SGHTA and CDR2 FQGNSA. The CDR3 DNA is TGTGCCAGCACAACTTACAGGTTACGTACCACCGGGGAGCTGTTTTTT. As protein: CASTTYRLRTTGELFF.

The chain links TRBV2 to TRBJ2-2; weak D call: TRBD2 (5 bases). The CDR3 spans 14 residues. Germline CDR1 reads SNHLY; CDR2 reads FYNNEI. V lost 4 bases and J 5 bases, leaving 11 bases between the germline ends. Here the CDR3 reads CASSGSGMTGELFF. The CDR3, as DNA: TGTGCCAGCAGTGGATCCGGGATGACCGGGGAGCTGTTTTTT.

The chain links TRBV7-8 to TRBJ2-4; D possibly corresponds to TRBD1 (5 bases). This CDR3 has 16 amino acids. The V gene lost 5 bases and the J gene lost 2 bases, with 16 bases spanning the gap. Germline V CDR1 and CDR2: SGHVS, FQNEAQ. DNA of the CDR3: TGTGCCAGCAGCCCAGGGTGGGGTAGAACCAAAAACATTCAGTACTTC. Protein: CASSPGWGRTKNIQYF.

Details on this clone: One end of the junction is discordant with germline, which a read error may explain. The chain links TRBV5-1 to TRBJ1-1; the match to TRBD1 covers 9 bases. This CDR3 is 14 amino acids long. The germline CDR1 and CDR2 sequences are SGHRS and YFSETQ. The CDR3 bases are TGCGCCAGCAGCTGGGGAGTACAGGGGGCTGAAGCCTTCTTT. Encoded protein: CASSWGVQGAEAFF.

This clone has only a few counts. This sequence joins TRBV28 and TRBJ1-4; TRBD1 matches at 9 bases. V was pared by 4 bases and J by 2 bases, with 5 bases of the junction left unmatched. Germline V gene data show CDR1 as MDHEN and CDR2 as SYDVKM. This CDR3 has 16 amino acids. Here the CDR3 DNA reads TGTGCCAGCAGTTCCCTACAGGGGGCCACTAATGAAAAACTGTTTTTT. As protein: CASSSLQGATNEKLFF.

This clone was seen only once. The genes are TRBV30 and TRBJ1-1; unclear D gene. Between the trimmed V and J ends, which lost 1 base and 5 bases, there was a span of 8 bases. The CDR3 is 12 residues long. Germline V gene lookup returns CDR1 GTSNPN and CDR2 SVGIG (reference sequence). CDR3 loop: CAWSEESTEAFF. CDR3 DNA sequence: TGTGCCTGGAGTGAGGAGTCAACTGAAGCTTTCTTT.

The chain couples TRBV2 to TRBJ2-5; TRBD1 aligns across 9 bases. The germline V gene has CDR1 SNHLY and CDR2 FYNNEI. This CDR3 comprises 14 residues. After removal of 4 bases from V and 7 bases from J, the junction contained 7 bases not matched to a gene. The CDR3 nucleotides are TGTGCCAGCAGTGGGACAGGGGCCGGGGGGACCCAGTACTTC. This codes for CASSGTGAGGTQYF.

The chain is built from TRBV4-1 and TRBJ2-3; 8 bases line up with TRBD1. The CDR3 consists of 17 residues. The germline CDR1 and CDR2 sequences are MGHRA and YSYEKL. Losses at the gene ends were 0 bases for V and 4 bases for J; bases not matched to a gene: 9. CDR3 sequence: CASSQESGRGRSDTQYF. DNA of the CDR3: TGCGCCAGCAGCCAAGAGTCCGGCAGGGGGCGCTCAGATACGCAGTATTTT.

This chain joins TRBV27 and TRBJ2-3; D is undetermined. Germline CDR1 MNHEY, CDR2 SMNVEV (reference sequence). The V end was cut by 5 bases, the J end by 2 bases, with 14 bases between. This CDR3 has 15 residues. DNA of the CDR3: TGTGCCAGCAGTCTAACAGAAACTTTCACAGATACGCAGTATTTT. Its protein is CASSLTETFTDTQYF.

The rearrangement uses TRBV5-1 and TRBJ1-1; 7 bases align to TRBD1. The ends lost 1 base at V and 4 bases at J; junction bases unmatched: 7. Germline V gives CDR1 SGHRS, CDR2 YFSETQ. The length of the CDR3 is 15 residues. The DNA for the CDR3 is TGCGCCAGCAGCTTGAGTGAGGGGGCTGGCACTGAAGCTTTCTTT. Protein: CASSLSEGAGTEAFF. The full variable domain, with the rest looked up from reference TRBV5-1 and TRBJ1-1, is KAGVTQTPRYLIKTRGQQVTLSCSPISGHRSVSWYQQTPGQGLQFLFEYFSETQRNKGNFPGRFSGRQFSNSRSEMNVSTLELGDSALYLCASSLSEGAGTEAFFGQGTRLTVV.

V is TRBV18 and J is TRBJ2-7; 9 bases align to TRBD1. CDR3 length: 17 residues. V lost 2 bases, J lost 3 bases, and 11 bases stayed unmatched. Germline CDR1 is KGHSH and CDR2 is LQKENI. CDR3 DNA sequence: TGTGCCAGCTCACCATCTAGCACGGGACAGGGCAGCTACGAGCAGTACTTC. Its protein is CASSPSSTGQGSYEQYF.

The chain recombines TRBV11-1 with TRBJ1-1, with D perhaps TRBD1 (5 bases). Deletions cut 1 base from V and 2 bases from J, with 14 bases between. Germline V CDR1 and CDR2: SGHAT, FQDESV (reference sequence). This CDR3 contains 16 residues. CDR3 amino acids: CASSLVQGLLNTEAFF. As DNA, the CDR3 is TGTGCCAGCAGCTTAGTGCAGGGACTACTTAACACTGAAGCTTTCTTT.

About this clone: One end of the junction does not line up with germline, which may come from a read error. Other DNA sequences of this sample code for an identical CDR3. The chain couples TRBV19 to TRBJ2-6; perhaps TRBD1 as D (6 bases). The length of the CDR3 is 15 residues. Per germline, CDR1 LNHDA and CDR2 SQIVND (reference sequence). The CDR3 loop is CASSISGSGANVLTF. The CDR3 DNA follows: TGTGCCAGTAGTATATCCGGGTCAGGGGCCAACGTTCTGACTTTC.

This sequence joins TRBV7-2 and TRBJ2-3; 10 positions match TRBD2. Germline V CDR1 and CDR2: SGHTA, FQGNSA. The CDR3 contains 17 residues. The V gene end was trimmed by 4 bases and the J gene end by 1 base; junction bases not matched to a gene: 8. The CDR3, as DNA: TGTACCAGCAGCTCCCCCCTAGCGGGGGCCCGCACAGATACGCAGTATTTT. It yields the protein CTSSSPLAGARTDTQYF.

V is TRBV28 and J is TRBJ1-5; D is possibly TRBD1 (5 bases). This CDR3 is 17 amino acids long. Germline CDR1 and CDR2: MDHEN and SYDVKM. The ends were cut back, 5 bases at V and 7 bases at J, with 24 bases in the middle. CDR3 region: CASSPAGGSGIRQPQHF. The CDR3 region has the DNA TGTGCCAGCAGTCCGGCGGGGGGGAGTGGCATCCGGCAGCCCCAGCATTTT.

Written as DNA, the CDR3 is TGTGCCAGCAGTCGCAAACAGGGGCATCATGGCTACACCTTC. Amino acid sequence: CASSRKQGHHGYTF. V gene TRBV6-5 combines with J gene TRBJ1-2; 7 nucleotides match TRBD1. The germline gives CDR1 MNHEY, CDR2 SVGAGI. V dropped 5 bases and J dropped 6; count of bases not matched to a gene: 9. CDR3 size: 14 residues.

This chain links TRBV7-6 with TRBJ2-5; D remains ambiguous. This CDR3 comprises 12 residues. CDR1 and CDR2 from the germline V gene are SGHVS and FNYEAQ. The ends were cut back, 1 base at V and 5 bases at J, with 5 bases in the middle. CDR3 residues: CASSLVWETQYF. For the CDR3, the DNA is TGTGCCAGCAGCTTAGTCTGGGAGACCCAGTACTTC.

The V call is TRBV2, the J call TRBJ1-6; D gene ambiguous. V was trimmed by 6 bases and J by 6 bases, leaving 9 bases between them. The CDR3 consists of 13 residues. Germline CDR1 reads SNHLY; CDR2 reads FYNNEI. CDR3 bases: TGTGCCAGCAGACTCCGGGCTAATTCACCCCTCCACTTT. Protein product: CASRLRANSPLHF. The variable domain in full, with the rest retrieved from reference TRBV2 and TRBJ1-6, is EPEVTQTPSHQVTQMGQEVILRCVPISNHLYFYWYRQILGQKVEFLVSFYNNEISEKSEIFDDQFSVERPDGSNFTLKIRSTKLEDSAMYFCASRLRANSPLHFGNGTRLTVT.

V gene TRBV6-6 combines with J gene TRBJ2-7, with unresolved D. Germline-derived CDR1 and CDR2 are MNHNY and SVGAGI (reference sequence). The CDR3 contains 12 residues. Trimming cost V 6 bases and J 0 bases, with 6 bases left between them. For the CDR3, the DNA is TGTGCCAGCAGAACACCCTCCTACGAGCAGTACTTC. Its protein product is CASRTPSYEQYF.

The sample holds a few counts of this clone. The V call is TRBV7-9, the J call TRBJ1-1; D might be TRBD1 (5 bases). Germline-derived CDR1 and CDR2 are SEHNR and FQNEAQ (reference sequence). The ends were cut back, 1 base at V and 3 bases at J, with 6 bases in the middle. This CDR3 is 13 amino acids long. As DNA, the CDR3 is TGTGCCAGCAGCTTAGGAGGGGACACTGAAGCTTTCTTT. It encodes CASSLGGDTEAFF.

J is TRBJ2-1 and V is TRBV29-1; TRBD2 matches 8 bases. With 5 bases clipped from V and 0 bases from J, the junction kept 3 bases outside the gene matches. This CDR3 spans 14 amino acids. CDR1 is SQVTM and CDR2 is ANQGSEA in the germline V gene. CDR3 nucleotide sequence: TGCAGCGTTTCGAGCGGGAGCTCCTACAATGAGCAGTTCTTC. Residues: CSVSSGSSYNEQFF.

The chain has TRBV2 and TRBJ2-5; a possible D gene is TRBD1 (5 bases). V was pared by 1 base and J by 4 bases, with 19 bases between. Germline CDR1 is SNHLY and CDR2 is FYNNEI. This CDR3 has 17 amino acids. CDR3 bases: TGTGCCAGCAGTGAAGGATGGCTTAGGGGTCGTTCAGAGACCCAGTACTTC. Translating it yields CASSEGWLRGRSETQYF.

The chain has TRBV28 and TRBJ2-7; no reliable D call. Germline assignment: CDR1 MDHEN and CDR2 SYDVKM. The V end lost 6 bases, the J end lost 9 bases, and 18 bases lay between the germline ends. The CDR3 has 13 amino acids. Here the CDR3 DNA reads TGTGCCAGCAGACCCCGGGCACGCTTGGCGCAGTACTTC. Protein sequence: CASRPRARLAQYF.

This clone has a single count. The V call is TRBV6-5, the J call TRBJ2-7, with 7 nucleotides matching TRBD1. J was trimmed by 1 base and V by 4 bases; bases with no gene match: 10. The CDR3 loop spans 16 amino acids. The germline gives CDR1 MNHEY, CDR2 SVGAGI. The CDR3 spells CASSFDLTGLSYEQYF. The CDR3 nucleotides read TGTGCCAGCAGTTTTGATCTGACAGGGCTGTCCTACGAGCAGTACTTC.

V is TRBV6-5 and J is TRBJ1-5, with a possible D match to TRBD1 (5 bases). The CDR3 has 15 amino acids. Germline CDR1 MNHEY, CDR2 SVGAGI. Trimming took off 0 bases at V and 4 bases at J, with 10 bases between the two ends. CDR3 sequence: CASSYSRQSNQPQHF. CDR3 sequence (DNA): TGTGCCAGCAGTTACTCCCGACAGTCGAATCAGCCCCAGCATTTT.

Here the CDR3 reads CATRGDFNQPQHF. The DNA for the CDR3 is TGTGCCACCCGAGGGGACTTTAATCAGCCCCAGCATTTT. The chain joins TRBV28 to TRBJ1-5; D might be TRBD1 (5 bases). In germline, CDR1 is MDHEN, CDR2 SYDVKM. V was pared by 10 bases and J by 4 bases, with 14 bases between. The CDR3 runs 13 residues.